One TCR beta chain is described in this entry. Its antigen remains unknown. This same CDR3 is encoded by further DNA sequences in the sample. The sample originates from a study of glioma-infiltrating T cells after dendritic cell vaccination. Study outcomes and limitations: Complete blood and tumor specimen sets were limited to few patients.

The time point is: after dendritic cell vaccination, including at tumor progression/relapse. The V end lost 2 bases, the J end lost 4 bases, and 12 bases lay between the germline ends. This CDR3 spans 14 amino acids. CDR1 and CDR2 from the germline V gene are SGHTS and YDEGEE. Primers: 60 V beta forward and 13 J beta reverse. Clones were sequenced by immunoSEQ multiplex PCR, and TCRdb holds only the in-frame ones, with some missing. The table records 65,000 or so clones, 86% of them present only once. This TCR was recovered from a human donor with glioblastoma. The chain links TRBV5-8 to TRBJ1-2, with D tentatively TRBD1 (6 bases). The sample in question was blood, obtained after dendritic cell vaccination. The CDR3 is CASSFPGQSYGYTF. The CDR3 bases are TGTGCCAGCAGCTTCCCCGGACAGAGCTATGGCTACACCTTC.